This T cell receptor (beta chain) is drawn from a study of technical replicates of blood from a handful of donors. Looked up from germline, CDR1 is SGHVS and CDR2 is FQNEAQ. The CDR3 runs to 15 residues. V lost 0 bases and J lost 5; bases outside the gene matches: 5. Profiling relied on immunoSEQ multiplex PCR, and the TCRdb table lists in-frame clones only, not all of them. The table has 85,000 to 100,000 clones, approximately 90% seen once. The origin of this receptor is a human donor in good health. The J gene is TRBJ2-7, the V gene TRBV7-8; the match to TRBD2 covers 9 bases. Sample: T cells isolated from PBMCs. The CDR3 nucleotides are TGTGCCAGCAGCTTAGCGCTACTAGCGGGCGACGAGCAGTACTTC. Its translation: CASSLALLAGDEQYF.